What follows are 2 T cell receptor beta chains derived from one specimen sequenced in a study of tumor and adjacent non-tumor tissue in lung cancer. No cell sorting was done before RNA was extracted from the tissue. Distant lung tissue was collected more than 3 cm away from the tumor edge. The library came from three nested PCR rounds adapted from ARM-PCR protocols. In TCRdb, the multiplex PCR reads were re-called with MiXCR into one record per CDR3 protein. The data hold roughly 75,000 distinct CDR3 sequences, with roughly 80% observed a single time. Sequencing input: distant non-tumor lung tissue. The receptors derive from a man in his fifties or sixties with non-small cell lung cancer.

This clonotype has ten or more counts. This chain connects TRBV7-2 to TRBJ2-3; 16 positions agree with TRBD2. Germline CDR1 and CDR2: SGHTA and FQGNSA. V trimming: 5 bases; J trimming: 5 bases; junction bases outside the gene matches: 4. This CDR3 has 16 residues. The CDR3 nucleotides are TGTGCCAGCAGCCCGGGACTAGCGGGGGGGGTAGATACGCAGTATTTT. Protein: CASSPGLAGGVDTQYF.

Concerning this clonotype: At one end the junction does not follow the germline gene, possibly because of a read error. The chain has TRBV11-3 and TRBJ2-1; 8 bases agree with TRBD2. The germline V gene has CDR1 SGHNT and CDR2 YENEEA. The CDR3 length is 13 residues. CDR3 in amino acids: CASSGTRNNEQSF. DNA of the CDR3: TGTGCCAGTAGCGGGACTAGGAACAATGAGCAGTCCTTC. Using reference TRBV11-3 and TRBJ2-1 for the parts outside the CDR3, the full variable domain is EAGVVQSPRYKIIEKKQPVAFWCNPISGHNTLYWYLQNLGQGPELLIRYENEEAVDDSQLPKDRFSAERLKGVDSTLKIQPAELGDSAVYLCASSGTRNNEQSFGPGTRLTVL.